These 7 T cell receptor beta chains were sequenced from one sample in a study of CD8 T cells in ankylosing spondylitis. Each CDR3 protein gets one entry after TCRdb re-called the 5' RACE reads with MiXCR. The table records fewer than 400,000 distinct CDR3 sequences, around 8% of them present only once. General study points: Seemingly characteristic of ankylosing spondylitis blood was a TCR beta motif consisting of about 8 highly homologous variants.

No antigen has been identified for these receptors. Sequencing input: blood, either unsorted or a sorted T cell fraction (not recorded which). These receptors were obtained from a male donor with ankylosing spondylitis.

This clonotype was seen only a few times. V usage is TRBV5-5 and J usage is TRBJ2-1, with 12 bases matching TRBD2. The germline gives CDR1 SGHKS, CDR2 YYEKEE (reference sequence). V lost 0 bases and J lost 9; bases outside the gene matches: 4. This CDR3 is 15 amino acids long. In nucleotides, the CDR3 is TGTGCCAGCAGCTTGGGACTAGCGGGAGACGCTGAGCAGTTCTTC. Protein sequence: CASSLGLAGDAEQFF.

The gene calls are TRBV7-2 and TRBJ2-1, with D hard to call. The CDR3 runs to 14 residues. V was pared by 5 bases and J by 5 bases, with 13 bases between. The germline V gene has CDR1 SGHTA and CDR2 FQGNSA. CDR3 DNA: TGTGCCAGCAGCGCTTCGACAAACAACAATGAGCAGTTCTTC. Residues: CASSASTNNNEQFF. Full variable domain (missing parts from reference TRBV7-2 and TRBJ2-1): GAGVSQSPSNKVTEKGKDVELRCDPISGHTALYWYRQSLGQGLEFLIYFQGNSAPDKSGLPSDRFSAERTGGSVSTLTIQRTQQEDSAVYLCASSASTNNNEQFFGPGTRLTVL.

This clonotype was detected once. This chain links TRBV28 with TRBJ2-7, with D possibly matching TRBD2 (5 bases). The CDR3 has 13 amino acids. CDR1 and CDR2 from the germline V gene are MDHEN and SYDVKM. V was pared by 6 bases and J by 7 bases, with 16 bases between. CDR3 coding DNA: TGTGCCAGCAGAGTTACTAGTTCTCTAGAGCAGTACTTC. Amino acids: CASRVTSSLEQYF.

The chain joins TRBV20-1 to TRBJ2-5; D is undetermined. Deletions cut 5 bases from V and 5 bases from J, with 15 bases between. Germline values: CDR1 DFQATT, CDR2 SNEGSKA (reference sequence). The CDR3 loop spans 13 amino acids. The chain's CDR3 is CSAYGPGLETQYF. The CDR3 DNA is TGCAGTGCTTATGGACCTGGTTTGGAGACCCAGTACTTC.

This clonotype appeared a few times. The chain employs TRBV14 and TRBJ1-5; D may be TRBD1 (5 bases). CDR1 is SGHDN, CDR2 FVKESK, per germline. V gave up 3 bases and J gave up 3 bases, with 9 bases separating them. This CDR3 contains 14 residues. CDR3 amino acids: CASSQMGDNQPQHF. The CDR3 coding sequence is TGTGCCAGCAGCCAGATGGGGGACAATCAGCCCCAGCATTTT.

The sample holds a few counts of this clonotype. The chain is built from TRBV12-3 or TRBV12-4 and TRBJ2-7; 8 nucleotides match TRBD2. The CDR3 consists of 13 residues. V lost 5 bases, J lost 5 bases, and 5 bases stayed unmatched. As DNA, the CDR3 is TGTGCCAGCAGTCCAGCGGGAGCCCACGAGCAGTACTTC. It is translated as CASSPAGAHEQYF.

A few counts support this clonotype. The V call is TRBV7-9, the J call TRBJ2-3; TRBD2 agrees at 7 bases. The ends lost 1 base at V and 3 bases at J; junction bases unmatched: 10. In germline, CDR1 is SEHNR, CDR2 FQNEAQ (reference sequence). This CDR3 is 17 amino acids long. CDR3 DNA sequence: TGTGCCAGCAGCTTAGACGGACTAGGATCAAGAACAGATACGCAGTATTTT. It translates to CASSLDGLGSRTDTQYF.